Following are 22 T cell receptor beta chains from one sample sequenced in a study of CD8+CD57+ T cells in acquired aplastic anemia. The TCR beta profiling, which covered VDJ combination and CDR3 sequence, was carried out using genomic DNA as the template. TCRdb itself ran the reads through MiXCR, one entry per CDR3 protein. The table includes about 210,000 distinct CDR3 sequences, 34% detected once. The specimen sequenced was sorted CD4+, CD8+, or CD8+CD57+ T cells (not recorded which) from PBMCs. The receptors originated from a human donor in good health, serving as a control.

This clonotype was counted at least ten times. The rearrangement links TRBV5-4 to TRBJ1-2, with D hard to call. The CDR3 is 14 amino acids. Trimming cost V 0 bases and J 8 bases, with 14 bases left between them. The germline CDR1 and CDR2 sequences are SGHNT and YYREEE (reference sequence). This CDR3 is CASSLEGSWRGYTF. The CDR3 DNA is TGTGCCAGCAGCTTGGAAGGGTCTTGGAGGGGCTACACCTTC.

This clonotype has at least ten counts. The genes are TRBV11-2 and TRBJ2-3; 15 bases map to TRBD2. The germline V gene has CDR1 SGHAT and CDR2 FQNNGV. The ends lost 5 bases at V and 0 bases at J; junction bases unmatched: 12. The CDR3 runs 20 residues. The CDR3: CASSGDRTSGRAYSTDTQYF. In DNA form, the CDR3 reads TGTGCCAGCAGCGGGGACAGGACTAGCGGGAGGGCTTATAGCACAGATACGCAGTATTTT.

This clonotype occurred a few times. In nucleotides, the CDR3 is TGTGCCAGCAGTTTCGGGCGGCACGGGATTTTGAACACTGAAGCTTTCTTT. Its translation is CASSFGRHGILNTEAFF. The chain is built from TRBV12-3 or TRBV12-4 and TRBJ1-1, with unresolved D. The CDR3 loop spans 17 amino acids. The ends were cut back, 3 bases at V and 0 bases at J, with 17 bases in the middle.

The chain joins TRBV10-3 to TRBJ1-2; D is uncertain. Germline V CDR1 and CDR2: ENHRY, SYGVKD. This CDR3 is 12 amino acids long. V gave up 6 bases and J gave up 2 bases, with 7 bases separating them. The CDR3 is CAIRTANYGYTF. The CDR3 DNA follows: TGTGCCATCAGGACGGCCAACTATGGCTACACCTTC.

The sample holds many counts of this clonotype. The CDR3 coding sequence is TGTGCCAGTCGTAGACAGGGAAATAGCAATCAGCCCCAGCATTTT. Its translation is CASRRQGNSNQPQHF. The chain combines TRBV19 with TRBJ1-5; 7 bases fit TRBD1. The V gene's germline CDR1 is LNHDA and CDR2 SQIVND (reference sequence). There are 15 residues in the CDR3. The V and J ends lost 8 bases and 0 bases, in that order; junction bases with no gene match: 7.

The CDR3 DNA sequence: TGTGCCAGCAGCCTCGGGACTAGCGGAGCGAAGCAGTACTTC. It encodes CASSLGTSGAKQYF. This rearrangement joins TRBV7-9 to TRBJ2-7, with 11 nucleotides matching TRBD2. There are 14 residues in the CDR3. The trim removed 5 bases at V and 8 bases at J, leaving 8 bases unmatched. Looked up from germline, CDR1 is SEHNR and CDR2 is FQNEAQ (reference sequence).

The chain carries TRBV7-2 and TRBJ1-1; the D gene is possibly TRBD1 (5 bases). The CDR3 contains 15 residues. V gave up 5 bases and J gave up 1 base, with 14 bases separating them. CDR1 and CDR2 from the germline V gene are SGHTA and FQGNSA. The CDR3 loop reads CASSLTRGGNTEAFF. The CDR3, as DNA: TGTGCCAGCAGCCTAACGCGGGGGGGGAACACTGAAGCTTTCTTT.

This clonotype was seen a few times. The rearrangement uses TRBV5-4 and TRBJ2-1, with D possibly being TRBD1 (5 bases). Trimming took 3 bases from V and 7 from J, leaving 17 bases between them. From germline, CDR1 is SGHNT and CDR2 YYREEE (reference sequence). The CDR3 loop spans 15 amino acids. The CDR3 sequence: CASSWKTGIGNEQFF. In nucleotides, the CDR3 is TGTGCCAGCAGCTGGAAAACAGGAATTGGTAATGAGCAGTTCTTC.

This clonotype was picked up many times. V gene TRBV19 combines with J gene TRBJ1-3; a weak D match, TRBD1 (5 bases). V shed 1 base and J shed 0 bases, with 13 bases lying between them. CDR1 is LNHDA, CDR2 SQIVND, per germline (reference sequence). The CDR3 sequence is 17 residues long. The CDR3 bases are TGTGCCAGTAGTATAGGTGGGACTTACTACTCTGGAAACACCATATATTTT. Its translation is CASSIGGTYYSGNTIYF.

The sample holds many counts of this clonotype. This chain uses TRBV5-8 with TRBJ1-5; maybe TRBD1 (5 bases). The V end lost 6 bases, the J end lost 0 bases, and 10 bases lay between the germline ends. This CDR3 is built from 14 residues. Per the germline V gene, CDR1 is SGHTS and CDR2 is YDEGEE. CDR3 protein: CASKLTVSNQPQHF. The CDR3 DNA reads TGTGCCAGCAAATTGACAGTTAGCAATCAGCCCCAGCATTTT.

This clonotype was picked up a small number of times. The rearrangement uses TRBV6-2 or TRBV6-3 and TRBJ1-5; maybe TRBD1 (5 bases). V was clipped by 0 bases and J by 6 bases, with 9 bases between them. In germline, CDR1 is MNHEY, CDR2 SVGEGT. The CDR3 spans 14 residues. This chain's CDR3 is CASSYSAGSQPQHF. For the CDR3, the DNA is TGTGCCAGCAGTTACTCGGCAGGGAGTCAGCCCCAGCATTTT.

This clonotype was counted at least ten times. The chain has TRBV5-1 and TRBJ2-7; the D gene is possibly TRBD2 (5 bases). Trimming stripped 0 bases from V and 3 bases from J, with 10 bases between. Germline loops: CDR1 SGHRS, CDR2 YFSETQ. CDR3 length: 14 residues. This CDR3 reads CASSLDPGSYEQYF. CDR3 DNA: TGCGCCAGCAGCTTGGATCCTGGGAGCTACGAGCAGTACTTC.

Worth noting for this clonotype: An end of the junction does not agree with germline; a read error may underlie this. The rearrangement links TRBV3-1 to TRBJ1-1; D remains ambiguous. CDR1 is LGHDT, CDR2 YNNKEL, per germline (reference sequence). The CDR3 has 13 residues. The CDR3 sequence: CASSQDKSPEALF. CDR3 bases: TGTGCCAGCAGCCAAGATAAGTCTCCTGAAGCTCTCTTT.

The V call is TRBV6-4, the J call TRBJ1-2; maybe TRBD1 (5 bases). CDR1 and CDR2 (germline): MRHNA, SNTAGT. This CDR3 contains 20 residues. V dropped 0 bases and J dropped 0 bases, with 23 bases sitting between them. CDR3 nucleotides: TGTGCCAGCAGTGACTCGTTTTCATCGGGTGACAGCCCCACTAACTATGGCTACACCTTC. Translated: CASSDSFSSGDSPTNYGYTF.

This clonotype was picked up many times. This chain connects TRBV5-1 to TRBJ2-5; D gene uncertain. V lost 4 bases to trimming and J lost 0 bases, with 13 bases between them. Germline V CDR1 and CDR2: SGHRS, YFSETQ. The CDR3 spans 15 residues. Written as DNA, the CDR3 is TGCGCCAGCAGCGGGCCCATAGGGAACCAAGAGACCCAGTACTTC. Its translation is CASSGPIGNQETQYF.

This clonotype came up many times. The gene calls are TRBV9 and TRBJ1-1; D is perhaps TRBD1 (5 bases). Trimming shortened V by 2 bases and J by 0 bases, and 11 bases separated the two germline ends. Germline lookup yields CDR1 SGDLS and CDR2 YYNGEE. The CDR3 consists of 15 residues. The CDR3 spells CASSVVAGLNTEAFF. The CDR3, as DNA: TGTGCCAGCAGCGTTGTCGCAGGGTTGAACACTGAAGCTTTCTTT.

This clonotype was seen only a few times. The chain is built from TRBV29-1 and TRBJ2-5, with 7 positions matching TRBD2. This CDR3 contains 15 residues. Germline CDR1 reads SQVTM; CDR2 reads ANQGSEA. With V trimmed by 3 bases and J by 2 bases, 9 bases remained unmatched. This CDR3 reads CSVDRGDSGQETQYF. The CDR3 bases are TGCAGCGTTGACCGAGGGGATAGCGGGCAAGAGACCCAGTACTTC.

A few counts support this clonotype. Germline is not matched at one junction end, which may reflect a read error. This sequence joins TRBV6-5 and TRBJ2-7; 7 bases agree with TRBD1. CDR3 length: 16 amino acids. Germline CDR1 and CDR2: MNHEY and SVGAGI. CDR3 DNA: TGTGCCAGCAGTTACTGGAGGACAGGAAGCTCCTACGAGCAGCACTTC. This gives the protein CASSYWRTGSSYEQHF.

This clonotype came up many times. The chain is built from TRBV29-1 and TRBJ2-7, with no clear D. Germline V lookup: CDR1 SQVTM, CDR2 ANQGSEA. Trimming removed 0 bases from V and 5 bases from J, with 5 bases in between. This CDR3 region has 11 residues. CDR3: CSVEDTHEQYF. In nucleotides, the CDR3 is TGCAGCGTTGAAGACACCCACGAGCAGTACTTC.

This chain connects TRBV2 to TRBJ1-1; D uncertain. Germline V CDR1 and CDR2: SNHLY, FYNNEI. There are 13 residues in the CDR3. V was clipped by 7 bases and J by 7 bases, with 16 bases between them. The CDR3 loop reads CASNWRGYNEAFF. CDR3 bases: TGTGCCAGCAACTGGCGGGGTTACAATGAAGCTTTCTTT.

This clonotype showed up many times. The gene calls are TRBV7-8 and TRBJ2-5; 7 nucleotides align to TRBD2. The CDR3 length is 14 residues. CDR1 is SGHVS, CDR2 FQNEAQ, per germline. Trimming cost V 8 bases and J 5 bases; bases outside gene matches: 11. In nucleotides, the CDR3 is TGTGCCAGCCGTGCCGTCAGGGAGGGGGAGACCCAGTACTTC. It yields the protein CASRAVREGETQYF.

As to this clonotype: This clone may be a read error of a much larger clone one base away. The CDR3 sequence: CASSYLEGEGTYF. The CDR3 coding sequence is TGTGCCAGCAGTTACTTGGAAGGGGAAGGTACGTACTTC. This rearrangement joins TRBV10-3 to TRBJ2-7, with D maybe TRBD1 (5 bases). The CDR3 has 13 residues. Germline V lookup: CDR1 ENHRY, CDR2 SYGVKD.